One and the same sample provided the 18 T cell receptor beta chains below, sequenced in a study of T cells in Graves' hyperthyroidism and ophthalmopathy. Amplification of TCR beta CDR3 regions was performed using RNA transcripts as template. The HTBI primer set served for first-round RT-PCR of the TCR CDR3. TCRdb re-analysed the multiplex PCR reads in MiXCR, keeping a single row per CDR3 protein. The sample has some 720,000 distinct CDR3 sequences; 16% are singletons. The sequencing input was blood. The receptor set was obtained from a man aged 18 to 29 with Graves' hyperthyroidism.

The sample holds a few counts of this clonotype. The V and J genes are TRBV27 and TRBJ2-1; 8 bases line up with TRBD1. CDR1 is MNHEY, CDR2 SMNVEV, per germline (reference sequence). The CDR3 sequence is 15 residues long. V was clipped by 3 bases and J by 4 bases; unmatched bases: 5. CDR3 DNA sequence: TGTGCCAGCAGTTTTAGAGGACAGGGATACAATGAGCAGTTCTTC. Its protein product is CASSFRGQGYNEQFF.

This clonotype was counted between two and nine times. The CDR3 sequence: CASSAQEASGRTQYF. Written as DNA, the CDR3 is TGTGCCAGCAGCGCACAAGAAGCCAGTGGGAGAACCCAGTACTTC. The chain has TRBV7-9 and TRBJ2-5; weak D call: TRBD2 (5 bases). CDR3 length: 15 amino acids. V lost 5 bases and J lost 8, with 21 bases in between. The V gene's germline CDR1 is SEHNR and CDR2 FQNEAQ (reference sequence). Full variable domain (missing parts from reference TRBV7-9 and TRBJ2-5): DTGVSQNPRHKITKRGQNVTFRCDPISEHNRLYWYRQTLGQGPEFLTYFQNEAQLEKSRLLSDRFSAERPKGSFSTLEIQRTEQGDSAMYLCASSAQEASGRTQYFGPGTRLLVL.

CDR3 amino acids: CASNRDPYGYTF. CDR3 DNA sequence: TGTGCCAGCAACAGGGACCCCTATGGCTACACCTTC. The gene calls are TRBV9 and TRBJ1-2, with D maybe TRBD1 (6 bases). In germline, CDR1 is SGDLS, CDR2 YYNGEE. The CDR3 spans 12 residues. Trimming removed 6 bases from V and 4 bases from J, with 10 bases in between. Looking up the rest from reference TRBV9 and TRBJ1-2 gives the full variable domain: DSGVTQTPKHLITATGQRVTLRCSPRSGDLSVYWYQQSLDQGLQFLIQYYNGEERAKGNILERFSAQQFPDLHSELNLSSLELGDSALYFCASNRDPYGYTFGSGTRLTVV.

This clonotype showed up just a few times. The chain employs TRBV20-1 and TRBJ2-3; the D gene is possibly TRBD2 (5 bases). The CDR3 covers 13 residues. Looked up from germline, CDR1 is DFQATT and CDR2 is SNEGSKA (reference sequence). V dropped 1 base and J dropped 6 bases, with 11 bases sitting between them. The CDR3 region is CSARGAAEDTQYF. The CDR3, as DNA: TGCAGTGCTAGAGGAGCGGCGGAGGATACGCAGTATTTT.

This clonotype has only a few counts. The DNA of the CDR3 is TGTGCCAGCAGAGGAGACTTAGCGGGTGGAGGCGGTTACAATGAGCAGTTCTTC. Encoded protein: CASRGDLAGGGGYNEQFF. The chain joins TRBV7-2 to TRBJ2-1, with 7 positions matching TRBD2. This CDR3 comprises 18 residues. In germline, CDR1 is SGHTA, CDR2 FQGNSA. The ends lost 6 bases at V and 4 bases at J; junction bases unmatched: 18.

This clonotype showed up many times. This rearrangement joins TRBV28 to TRBJ2-3, with TRBD2 matching 8 bases. Trimming took 3 bases from V and 3 from J; bases not matched to a gene: 14. CDR1 is MDHEN and CDR2 is SYDVKM in the germline V gene. This CDR3 spans 18 amino acids. The CDR3 DNA reads TGTGCCAGCAGTTTCCTCTCCTATTTGGCGGGAGGAACAGATACGCAGTATTTT. Translation gives CASSFLSYLAGGTDTQYF.

There are many counts of this clonotype. The chain carries TRBV20-1 and TRBJ2-7; possibly TRBD2 for D (6 bases). CDR3 length equals 13 residues. V lost 6 bases and J 3 bases, leaving 15 bases between the germline ends. Germline V gene lookup returns CDR1 DFQATT and CDR2 SNEGSKA (reference sequence). For the CDR3, the DNA is TGCAGTGCCACGTTGGGACTCAACTACGAGCAGTACTTC. Translation gives CSATLGLNYEQYF.

The chain links TRBV10-3 to TRBJ2-5; 8 nucleotides match TRBD1. The CDR3 consists of 14 residues. Trimming cost V 2 bases and J 5 bases; bases outside gene matches: 4. CDR1 is ENHRY and CDR2 is SYGVKD in the germline V gene. CDR3 bases: TGTGCCATCAGTGAGCAGGGGGCGAGGGAGACCCAGTACTTC. It encodes CAISEQGARETQYF.

The chain uses TRBV30 and TRBJ2-1; possibly TRBD1 or TRBD2 for D (6 bases each). The germline V and J ends were trimmed by 4 bases and 9 bases, with 22 bases remaining between them. The CDR3 extends over 15 amino acids. The germline gives CDR1 GTSNPN, CDR2 SVGIG (reference sequence). This CDR3 reads CAWIPQGGLGGEQFF. The CDR3 bases are TGTGCCTGGATCCCTCAAGGGGGGCTGGGTGGTGAGCAGTTCTTC.

This clonotype has a handful of counts. V is TRBV4-3 and J is TRBJ2-7; 13 bases are a match to TRBD2. CDR3 length equals 17 residues. Germline CDR1 and CDR2: LGHNA and YSLEER. V gave up 3 bases and J gave up 4 bases; unmatched junction bases: 9. CDR3 nucleotide sequence: TGCGCCAGCAGCCACCAATATGGGACTAGCGGGAAGTACGAGCAGTACTTC. Its translation is CASSHQYGTSGKYEQYF.

This clonotype came up once. J is TRBJ2-7 and V is TRBV10-3, with TRBD1 identical over 12 bases. The germline V gene has CDR1 ENHRY and CDR2 SYGVKD. V was pared by 3 bases and J by 1 base, with 7 bases of the junction left unmatched. The CDR3 consists of 17 residues. The CDR3 here is CAISEPGQGAGSYEQYF. The DNA of the CDR3 is TGTGCCATCAGTGAACCGGGACAGGGGGCAGGTTCCTACGAGCAGTACTTC.

On this clonotype: A read error may explain this, as a much larger clone is one base away. This chain joins TRBV7-9 and TRBJ2-7; maybe TRBD2 (6 bases). The CDR3 consists of 17 residues. Germline V CDR1 and CDR2: SEHNR, FQNEAQ (reference sequence). As DNA, the CDR3 is TGTGCCGGCAGCTCTACTCGGGGAGGCGGGACGGAGTACGAGCAGTACTTC. Its protein product is CAGSSTRGGGTEYEQYF.

The sample holds a few counts of this clonotype. The gene calls are TRBV20-1 and TRBJ1-6; D might be TRBD1 (6 bases). Germline assignment: CDR1 DFQATT and CDR2 SNEGSKA (reference sequence). The CDR3 totals 13 residues. Between the trimmed V and J ends, which lost 6 bases and 6 bases, there was a span of 12 bases. CDR3 DNA sequence: TGCAGTGCCAAGGACAGTCTTAATTCACCCCTCCACTTT. Amino acids: CSAKDSLNSPLHF.

The chain employs TRBV25-1 and TRBJ2-5, with TRBD1 identical over 9 bases. In germline, CDR1 is MGHDK, CDR2 SYGVNS. This CDR3 has 17 amino acids. J lost 4 bases, V lost 4 bases, and 13 bases had no gene match. The CDR3 DNA is TGTGCCAGCAGTGGCTCCCGGGACAGGGTTTGGGGAGAGACCCAGTACTTC. Translated, it gives CASSGSRDRVWGETQYF.

This clonotype was counted at least ten times. The chain carries TRBV20-1 and TRBJ2-2; TRBD2 matches at 8 bases. CDR3 length: 14 residues. The V gene end was trimmed by 4 bases and the J gene end by 6 bases; junction bases not matched to a gene: 7. Germline loops: CDR1 DFQATT, CDR2 SNEGSKA (reference sequence). CDR3 sequence (DNA): TGCAGTGCTAATAACGGGAGGGGCGCCGGGGAGCTGTTTTTT. Its protein is CSANNGRGAGELFF.

The CDR3 here is CASSLKAETALSYSPLHF. CDR3 sequence (DNA): TGTGCCAGCAGCTTAAAGGCTGAGACAGCCTTAAGTTATTCACCCCTCCACTTT. The chain uses TRBV7-8 and TRBJ1-6; the D gene is possibly TRBD1 (5 bases). This CDR3 is 18 amino acids long. V shed 2 bases and J shed 8 bases, with 22 bases lying between them. Germline V CDR1 and CDR2: SGHVS, FQNEAQ.

The chain has TRBV28 and TRBJ1-2; D is uncertain. Germline V gene data show CDR1 as MDHEN and CDR2 as SYDVKM. The CDR3 is 13 amino acids. The V end was cut by 5 bases, the J end by 8 bases, with 15 bases between. CDR3 sequence: CASSARGPRGYTF. The CDR3 DNA reads TGTGCCAGCAGTGCCCGAGGCCCCCGGGGCTACACCTTC.

This clonotype was counted at least ten times. The genes are TRBV20-1 and TRBJ2-1; D is ambiguous. The CDR3 consists of 14 residues. The V gene lost 0 bases and the J gene lost 1 base, with 7 bases spanning the gap. The germline CDR1 and CDR2 sequences are DFQATT and SNEGSKA (reference sequence). CDR3 loop: CSARDPRSYNEQFF. CDR3 nucleotides: TGCAGTGCTAGAGACCCACGGTCCTACAATGAGCAGTTCTTC.